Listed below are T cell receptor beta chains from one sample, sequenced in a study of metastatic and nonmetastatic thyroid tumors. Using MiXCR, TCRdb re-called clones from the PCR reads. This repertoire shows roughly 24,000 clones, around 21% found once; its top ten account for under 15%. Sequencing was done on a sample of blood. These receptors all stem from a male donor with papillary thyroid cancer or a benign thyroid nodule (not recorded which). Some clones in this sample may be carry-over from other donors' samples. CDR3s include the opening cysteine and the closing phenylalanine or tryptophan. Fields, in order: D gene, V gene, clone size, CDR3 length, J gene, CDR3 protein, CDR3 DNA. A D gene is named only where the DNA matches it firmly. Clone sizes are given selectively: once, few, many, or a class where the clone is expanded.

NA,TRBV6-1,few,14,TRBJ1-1,CAISGYRTDTEAFF,TGTGCCATCAGTGGCTACAGGACTGACACTGAAGCTTTCTTT
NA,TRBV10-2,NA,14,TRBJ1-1,CASAKTALNTEAFF,TGCGCCAGCGCGAAGACCGCCTTGAACACTGAAGCTTTCTTT
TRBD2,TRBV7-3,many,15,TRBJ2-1,CASSLSGSRINEQFF,TGTGCCAGCAGCCTGAGCGGGAGTCGGATTAATGAGCAGTTCTTC
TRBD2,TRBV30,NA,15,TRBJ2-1,CAWRVLAGVGNEQFF,TGTGCCTGGAGAGTACTAGCGGGAGTTGGCAATGAGCAGTTCTTC
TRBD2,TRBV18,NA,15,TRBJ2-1,CASSPGLAGVNEQFF,TGTGCCAGCTCACCGGGACTAGCGGGAGTCAATGAGCAGTTCTTC
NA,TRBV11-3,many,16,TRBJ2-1,CASSLGTGGSDDEQFF,TGTGCCAGCAGCTTAGGGACTGGCGGGTCTGACGATGAGCAGTTCTTC
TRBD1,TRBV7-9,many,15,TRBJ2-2,CASSSGTGATGELFF,TGTGCCAGCAGTTCCGGGACAGGGGCCACCGGGGAGCTGTTTTTT
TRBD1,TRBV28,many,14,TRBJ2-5,CASSLAQGMETQYF,TGTGCCAGCAGTTTAGCACAGGGGATGGAGACCCAGTACTTC
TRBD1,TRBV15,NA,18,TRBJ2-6,CSTSGTGAIRSGANVLTF,TGTTCCACCAGCGGTACAGGGGCAATCCGCTCTGGGGCCAACGTCCTGACTTTC
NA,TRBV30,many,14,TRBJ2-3,CAWSALGGTDTQYF,TGTGCCTGGAGCGCACTAGGAGGCACAGATACGCAGTATTTT
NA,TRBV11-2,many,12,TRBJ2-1,CASSLGVNEQFF,TGTGCCAGCAGCTTAGGGGTCAATGAGCAGTTCTTC
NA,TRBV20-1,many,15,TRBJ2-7,CSARPGTLSSYEQYF,TGCAGTGCTAGGCCAGGGACTCTAAGTTCCTACGAGCAGTACTTC
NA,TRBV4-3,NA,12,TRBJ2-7,CASSHGRSEQYF,TGCGCCAGCAGCCACGGACGGAGCGAGCAGTACTTC
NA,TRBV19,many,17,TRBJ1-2,CASSISAWQGSHYGYTF,TGTGCCAGTAGTATCTCCGCGTGGCAGGGGAGTCACTATGGCTACACCTTC
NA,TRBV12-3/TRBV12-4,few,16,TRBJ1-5,CASRAGPLRGNQPQHF,TGTGCCAGCAGGGCCGGGCCTCTAAGGGGGAATCAGCCCCAGCATTTT
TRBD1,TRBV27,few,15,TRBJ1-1,CASRTRDREIAEAFF,TGTGCCAGCAGGACGAGGGACAGGGAAATCGCTGAAGCTTTCTTT
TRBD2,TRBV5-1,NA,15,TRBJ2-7,CASSSTSGGSNEQYF,TGCGCCAGCAGCTCGACTAGCGGAGGGTCGAACGAGCAGTACTTC
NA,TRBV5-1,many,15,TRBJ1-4,CASSLPSTTNEKLFF,TGCGCCAGCAGCCTCCCCTCCACAACTAATGAAAAACTGTTTTTT
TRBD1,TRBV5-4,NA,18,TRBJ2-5,CASILGALAGGFQETQYF,TGTGCCAGCATCTTGGGGGCACTGGCAGGGGGCTTCCAAGAGACCCAGTACTTC
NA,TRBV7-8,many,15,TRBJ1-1,CASSWGGLGSTEAFF,TGTGCCAGCAGCTGGGGGGGGTTGGGCTCCACTGAAGCTTTCTTT
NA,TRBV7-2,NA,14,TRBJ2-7,CASSLRVGAGEQYF,TGTGCCAGCAGCTTGAGGGTGGGTGCGGGGGAGCAGTACTTC
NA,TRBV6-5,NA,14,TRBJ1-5,CASSYSGVDKTQHF,TGTGCCAGCAGTTACTCAGGGGTCGACAAGACCCAGCATTTT
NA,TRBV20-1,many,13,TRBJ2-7,CSPIHFTPYEQYF,TGCAGTCCCATTCATTTTACCCCCTACGAGCAGTACTTC
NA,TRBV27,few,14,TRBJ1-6,CASTLGGGNSPLHF,TGTGCCAGCACATTAGGGGGGGGAAATTCACCCCTCCACTTT
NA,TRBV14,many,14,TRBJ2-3,CASSQGYSTDTQYF,TGTGCCAGCAGCCAGGGGTATAGCACAGATACGCAGTATTTT
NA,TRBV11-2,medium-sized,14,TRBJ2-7,CASSSSPLAGEQYF,TGTGCCAGCAGCTCGTCGCCTCTCGCGGGGGAGCAGTACTTC
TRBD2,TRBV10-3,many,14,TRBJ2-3,CAISVSGTADTQYF,TGTGCCATCAGTGTAAGCGGGACGGCAGATACGCAGTATTTT
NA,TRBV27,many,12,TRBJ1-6,CASRLRNSPLHF,TGTGCCAGCAGATTACGGAATTCACCCCTCCACTTT
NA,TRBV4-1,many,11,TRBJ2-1,CASTVGNEQFF,TGCGCCAGCACGGTTGGGAATGAGCAGTTCTTC
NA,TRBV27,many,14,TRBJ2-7,CASSLGTLPYEQYF,TGTGCCAGCAGTTTAGGGACTCTGCCATACGAGCAGTACTTC
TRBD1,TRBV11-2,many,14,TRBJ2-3,CASSHTGGTDTQYF,TGTGCCAGCAGCCATACAGGGGGCACAGATACGCAGTATTTT
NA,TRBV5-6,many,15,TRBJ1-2,CASSFWTREHYGYTF,TGTGCCAGCAGCTTTTGGACAAGGGAACACTATGGCTACACCTTC
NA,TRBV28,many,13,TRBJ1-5,CASSPGPNQPQHF,TGTGCCAGCAGCCCGGGACCGAATCAGCCCCAGCATTTT
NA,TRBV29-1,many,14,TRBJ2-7,CSVVPPGSSYEQYF,TGCAGCGTTGTCCCCCCAGGTTCTTCCTACGAGCAGTACTTC
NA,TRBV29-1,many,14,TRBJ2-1,CSVARQTSYNEQFF,TGCAGCGTTGCCCGACAGACCTCCTACAATGAGCAGTTCTTC
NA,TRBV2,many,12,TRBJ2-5,CASERGGETQYF,TGTGCCAGCGAAAGGGGAGGCGAGACCCAGTACTTC
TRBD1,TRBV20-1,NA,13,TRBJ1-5,CSVIGQGNQPQHF,TGCAGTGTGATAGGACAGGGGAATCAGCCCCAGCATTTT
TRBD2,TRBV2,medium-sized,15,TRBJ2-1,CASRGGLAGDHEQFF,TGTGCCAGCAGGGGTGGACTAGCGGGAGACCATGAGCAGTTCTTC
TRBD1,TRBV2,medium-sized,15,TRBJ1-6,CASSTDRVWNSPLHF,TGTGCCAGCAGCACCGACAGGGTTTGGAATTCACCCCTCCACTTT
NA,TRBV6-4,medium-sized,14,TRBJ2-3,CASSETGPTDTQYF,TGTGCCAGCAGTGAAACGGGCCCCACAGATACGCAGTATTTT
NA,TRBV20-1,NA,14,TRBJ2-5,CSARDIQVIGTQYF,TGCAGTGCTAGAGATATTCAGGTTATCGGGACACAGTACTTC
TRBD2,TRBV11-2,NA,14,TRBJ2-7,CASSSSTSGYEQYF,TGTGCCAGCAGCTCCTCGACTAGCGGCTACGAGCAGTACTTC
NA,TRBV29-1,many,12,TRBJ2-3,CSVTYSTDTQYF,TGCAGCGTTACCTACAGCACAGATACGCAGTATTTT
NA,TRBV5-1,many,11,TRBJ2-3,CASSIGDTQYF,TGCGCCAGTTCAATCGGAGATACGCAGTATTTT
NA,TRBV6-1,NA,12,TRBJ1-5,CASGKLVQPQHF,TGTGCCAGCGGTAAATTGGTACAGCCCCAGCATTTT
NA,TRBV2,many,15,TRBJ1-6,CASSSRGTYNSPLHF,TGTGCCAGCAGTTCCCGGGGGACCTATAATTCACCCCTCCACTTT
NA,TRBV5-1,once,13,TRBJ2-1,CASSFERGNEQFF,TGCGCCAGCAGCTTTGAGAGGGGGAATGAGCAGTTCTTC
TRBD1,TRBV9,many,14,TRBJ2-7,CASSVTGGSYEQYF,TGTGCCAGCAGCGTAACAGGGGGGTCCTACGAGCAGTACTTC